The rows below give T cell receptor beta chains drawn from one sample of a study of blood T cell repertoires in COVID-19. Profiling relied on immunoSEQ multiplex PCR, and the TCRdb table lists in-frame clones only, not all of them. The data show around 200,000 clones, 89% seen once. Sequences were obtained from PBMCs or T cells enriched from blood (not recorded which). The receptors come from a woman in her forties with acute COVID-19. The CDR3 runs from the conserved cysteine through the conserved F or W. The D gene is left open where the match is weak. Clone size, where shown, is once, few, many, or a class for clones that have expanded.

clone_size: NA; v_call: TRBV28; d_call: NA; j_call: TRBJ1-2; cdr3_aa: CASSLNKFNGYTF; cdr3_nt: TGTGCCAGCAGTTTGAACAAATTCAATGGCTACACCTTC
clone_size: once; v_call: TRBV19; d_call: NA; j_call: TRBJ1-2; cdr3_aa: CASSIYDGHSDYGYTF; cdr3_nt: TGTGCCAGTAGTATTTATGACGGACACTCCGACTATGGCTACACCTTC
clone_size: NA; v_call: TRBV11-2; d_call: NA; j_call: TRBJ1-5; cdr3_aa: CASSLGGSSNQPQHF; cdr3_nt: TGTGCCAGCAGCTTAGGTGGGAGCAGCAATCAGCCCCAGCATTTT
clone_size: NA; v_call: TRBV27; d_call: NA; j_call: TRBJ2-1; cdr3_aa: CASSLGAPYNEQFF; cdr3_nt: TGTGCCAGCAGTTTAGGGGCTCCCTACAATGAGCAGTTCTTC
clone_size: once; v_call: TRBV19; d_call: NA; j_call: TRBJ2-6; cdr3_aa: CATRLSGANVLTF; cdr3_nt: TGTGCCACCAGGCTTTCTGGGGCCAACGTCCTGACTTTC
clone_size: NA; v_call: TRBV2; d_call: NA; j_call: TRBJ1-2; cdr3_aa: CASVAGGSSVDTF; cdr3_nt: NA
clone_size: NA; v_call: TRBV7-3; d_call: TRBD2; j_call: TRBJ2-3; cdr3_aa: CASRPPSTSGRPATDTQYF; cdr3_nt: TGTGCCAGCAGGCCCCCGTCAACTAGCGGGAGACCCGCGACAGATACGCAGTATTTT
clone_size: NA; v_call: TRBV20-1; d_call: TRBD1; j_call: TRBJ2-3; cdr3_aa: CSASGAGGSFSTDTQYF; cdr3_nt: TGCAGTGCTAGTGGGGCAGGGGGCTCTTTTAGCACAGATACGCAGTATTTT
clone_size: NA; v_call: TRBV5-1; d_call: NA; j_call: TRBJ2-3; cdr3_aa: CASSLGLIAGDYTDTQYF; cdr3_nt: TGCGCCAGCAGCTTGGGATTAATTGCGGGTGACTACACAGATACGCAGTATTTT
clone_size: NA; v_call: TRBV6-1; d_call: TRBD2; j_call: TRBJ2-3; cdr3_aa: CASSGLQRGSTDTQYF; cdr3_nt: TGTGCCAGCAGTGGCCTCCAGCGGGGGAGCACAGATACGCAGTATTTT
clone_size: NA; v_call: TRBV11-3; d_call: NA; j_call: TRBJ2-2; cdr3_aa: CASSPRQGNTGELFF; cdr3_nt: TGTGCCAGCAGCCCCAGGCAGGGGAACACCGGGGAGCTGTTTTTT
clone_size: NA; v_call: TRBV5-4; d_call: NA; j_call: TRBJ2-7; cdr3_aa: CASTIQGAYEQYF; cdr3_nt: TGTGCCAGCACTATACAGGGCGCCTACGAGCAGTACTTC
clone_size: NA; v_call: TRBV2; d_call: NA; j_call: TRBJ1-1; cdr3_aa: CASSGETEAFF; cdr3_nt: TGTGCCAGCAGTGGCGAGACTGAAGCTTTCTTT
clone_size: NA; v_call: TRBV6-1; d_call: NA; j_call: TRBJ1-2; cdr3_aa: CASSETGRNNYGYTF; cdr3_nt: TGTGCCAGCAGTGAAACGGGGAGGAACAACTATGGCTACACCTTC
clone_size: NA; v_call: TRBV7-9; d_call: NA; j_call: TRBJ2-7; cdr3_aa: CASSLATIYEQYF; cdr3_nt: TGTGCCAGCAGCTTAGCGACAATCTACGAGCAGTACTTC
clone_size: NA; v_call: TRBV11-2; d_call: NA; j_call: TRBJ2-1; cdr3_aa: CASSHSLATLINEQFF; cdr3_nt: TGTGCCAGCAGCCATTCATTAGCCACCCTAATCAATGAGCAGTTCTTC
clone_size: NA; v_call: TRBV11-2; d_call: NA; j_call: TRBJ2-7; cdr3_aa: CASSGGTGNYEQYF; cdr3_nt: TGTGCCAGCTCCGGGGGGACAGGTAACTACGAGCAGTACTTC
clone_size: NA; v_call: TRBV9; d_call: TRBD1; j_call: TRBJ2-1; cdr3_aa: CASSVVPINRGGENEQFF; cdr3_nt: TGTGCCAGCAGCGTAGTACCTATTAATCGAGGGGGCGAGAATGAGCAGTTCTTC
clone_size: NA; v_call: TRBV7-9; d_call: NA; j_call: TRBJ1-6; cdr3_aa: CASSLDRSGLDNSPLHF; cdr3_nt: TGTGCCAGCAGCTTAGACAGATCGGGACTAGATAATTCACCCCTCCACTTT
clone_size: NA; v_call: TRBV28; d_call: NA; j_call: TRBJ2-7; cdr3_aa: CASSLGLRAAEQYF; cdr3_nt: TGTGCCAGCAGTTTGGGGCTTAGGGCCGCCGAGCAGTACTTC
clone_size: NA; v_call: TRBV3-1/TRBV3-2; d_call: TRBD2; j_call: TRBJ2-7; cdr3_aa: CASSRRLAGGDSYEQYF; cdr3_nt: TGTGCCAGCAGCCGCCGACTAGCGGGGGGGGACTCCTACGAGCAGTACTTC
clone_size: NA; v_call: TRBV12-3/TRBV12-4; d_call: TRBD2; j_call: TRBJ2-7; cdr3_aa: CASSLNGGGFYF; cdr3_nt: TGTGCCAGCAGCCTGAATGGCGGGGGTTTTTACTTC
clone_size: NA; v_call: TRBV29-1; d_call: NA; j_call: TRBJ1-1; cdr3_aa: CSVAAQGMNTEAFF; cdr3_nt: TGCAGCGTTGCCGCACAGGGAATGAACACTGAAGCTTTCTTT
clone_size: NA; v_call: TRBV29-1; d_call: TRBD2; j_call: TRBJ2-1; cdr3_aa: CSVAKPGTSYNEQFF; cdr3_nt: TGCAGCGTCGCCAAACCGGGGACTAGCTACAATGAGCAGTTCTTC
clone_size: NA; v_call: TRBV28; d_call: NA; j_call: TRBJ2-2; cdr3_aa: CASSPLLGELFF; cdr3_nt: TGTGCCAGCAGTCCCTTACTCGGGGAGCTGTTTTTT
clone_size: once; v_call: TRBV7-2; d_call: NA; j_call: TRBJ1-2; cdr3_aa: CASSLSRSASNYGYTF; cdr3_nt: TGTGCCAGCAGCTTATCCCGGAGTGCCTCTAACTATGGCTACACCTTC
clone_size: NA; v_call: TRBV7-2; d_call: TRBD2; j_call: TRBJ2-7; cdr3_aa: CASSSGTSGGVSSYEQYF; cdr3_nt: TGTGCCAGCAGCTCCGGGACTAGCGGGGGCGTTTCCTCCTACGAGCAGTACTTC
clone_size: once; v_call: TRBV5-1; d_call: NA; j_call: TRBJ2-3; cdr3_aa: CASSLDSLTDTQYF; cdr3_nt: TGCGCCAGCAGCTTGGATTCTTTAACTGATACGCAGTATTTT
clone_size: NA; v_call: TRBV18; d_call: TRBD1; j_call: TRBJ1-2; cdr3_aa: CASSTGTGGRYTF; cdr3_nt: TGTGCCAGCTCAACGGGGACAGGGGGTCGCTACACCTTC
clone_size: NA; v_call: TRBV27; d_call: TRBD2; j_call: TRBJ2-7; cdr3_aa: CASSLGGLGRLGYEQYF; cdr3_nt: TGTGCCAGCAGTTTAGGGGGACTAGGACGGCTAGGCTACGAGCAGTACTTC
clone_size: NA; v_call: TRBV2; d_call: NA; j_call: TRBJ2-7; cdr3_aa: CASSDSQASSYEQYF; cdr3_nt: TGTGCCAGCAGTGATTCACAGGCGTCCTCCTACGAGCAGTACTTC
clone_size: NA; v_call: TRBV7-2; d_call: NA; j_call: TRBJ1-2; cdr3_aa: CASSLTSFPGGYTF; cdr3_nt: TGTGCCAGCAGCTTGACGTCCTTCCCGGGAGGCTACACCTTC
clone_size: once; v_call: TRBV7-2; d_call: NA; j_call: TRBJ1-1; cdr3_aa: CASSLGAPNTEAFF; cdr3_nt: TGTGCCAGCAGCTTAGGGGCCCCGAACACTGAAGCTTTCTTT
clone_size: NA; v_call: TRBV5-1; d_call: TRBD1; j_call: TRBJ1-4; cdr3_aa: CASSNDRAAGEKLFF; cdr3_nt: TGCGCCAGCAGCAATGACAGGGCAGCTGGTGAAAAACTGTTTTTT
clone_size: NA; v_call: TRBV10-3; d_call: NA; j_call: TRBJ1-5; cdr3_aa: CAISESSGNSPQHF; cdr3_nt: TGTGCCATCAGTGAGTCGTCAGGGAACTCACCCCAGCATTTT
clone_size: NA; v_call: TRBV25-1; d_call: NA; j_call: TRBJ2-1; cdr3_aa: CASSESTRAYNEQFF; cdr3_nt: TGTGCCAGCAGTGAATCAACGAGGGCCTACAATGAGCAGTTCTTC
clone_size: NA; v_call: TRBV15; d_call: TRBD1; j_call: TRBJ1-2; cdr3_aa: CATSAPDRGLNYGYTF; cdr3_nt: TGTGCCACCAGCGCCCCGGACAGGGGGTTGAACTATGGCTACACCTTC
clone_size: NA; v_call: TRBV5-6; d_call: NA; j_call: TRBJ1-3; cdr3_aa: CASSQGRNRRGNTIYF; cdr3_nt: TGTGCCAGCAGTCAGGGTCGCAATAGGCGTGGAAACACCATATATTTT
clone_size: NA; v_call: TRBV5-1; d_call: NA; j_call: TRBJ1-2; cdr3_aa: CASSQSQGPYGYTF; cdr3_nt: TGCGCCAGCAGCCAATCTCAGGGCCCCTATGGCTACACCTTC
clone_size: NA; v_call: TRBV2; d_call: TRBD1; j_call: TRBJ1-2; cdr3_aa: CASSEGQGARGYTF; cdr3_nt: TGTGCCAGCAGTGAGGGACAGGGGGCCCGGGGCTACACCTTC
clone_size: NA; v_call: TRBV25-1; d_call: NA; j_call: TRBJ2-5; cdr3_aa: CASSEPLARGETQYF; cdr3_nt: TGTGCCAGCAGTGAACCCCTGGCCAGGGGCGAGACCCAGTACTTC
clone_size: NA; v_call: TRBV27; d_call: TRBD1; j_call: TRBJ1-5; cdr3_aa: CASSFGGQGDQPQHF; cdr3_nt: TGTGCCAGCAGTTTTGGAGGACAGGGGGATCAGCCCCAGCATTTT
clone_size: NA; v_call: TRBV11-3; d_call: TRBD2; j_call: TRBJ2-5; cdr3_aa: CASSAPGGQETQYF; cdr3_nt: TGTGCCAGCAGCGCCCCGGGAGGTCAAGAGACCCAGTACTTC
clone_size: NA; v_call: TRBV4-1; d_call: NA; j_call: TRBJ1-5; cdr3_aa: CASSLIDSRGNQPQHF; cdr3_nt: TGCGCCAGCAGCCTTATCGACAGTAGAGGCAATCAGCCCCAGCATTTT
clone_size: many; v_call: TRBV29-1; d_call: NA; j_call: TRBJ2-3; cdr3_aa: CREDSLKDTQYF; cdr3_nt: TGCAGAGAGGACTCTCTTAAAGATACGCAGTATTTT
clone_size: NA; v_call: TRBV6-6; d_call: NA; j_call: TRBJ2-7; cdr3_aa: CASRPRASENAYEQYF; cdr3_nt: TGTGCCAGCAGACCCCGGGCTAGCGAAAACGCCTACGAGCAGTACTTC
clone_size: NA; v_call: TRBV29-1; d_call: NA; j_call: TRBJ2-5; cdr3_aa: CSVEDGGGTRVETQYF; cdr3_nt: TGCAGCGTTGAAGATGGGGGAGGCACCAGGGTCGAGACCCAGTACTTC
clone_size: NA; v_call: TRBV27; d_call: NA; j_call: TRBJ1-1; cdr3_aa: CATRTDRDTEAFF; cdr3_nt: TGTGCCACCAGAACAGATCGGGATACTGAAGCTTTCTTT
clone_size: NA; v_call: TRBV2; d_call: NA; j_call: TRBJ2-3; cdr3_aa: CASRGALANWDTQYF; cdr3_nt: TGTGCCAGCAGGGGGGCCTTGGCAAACTGGGATACGCAGTATTTT
clone_size: NA; v_call: TRBV7-8; d_call: TRBD1; j_call: TRBJ1-2; cdr3_aa: CASSPRDRGSSYGYTF; cdr3_nt: TGTGCCAGCAGCCCCCGGGACAGGGGGTCGTCCTATGGCTACACCTTC
clone_size: NA; v_call: TRBV29-1; d_call: TRBD2; j_call: TRBJ2-3; cdr3_aa: CSVLAGGFTDTQYF; cdr3_nt: TGCAGCGTGCTAGCGGGAGGGTTCACAGATACGCAGTATTTT
clone_size: few; v_call: TRBV3-1/TRBV3-2; d_call: NA; j_call: TRBJ1-3; cdr3_aa: CASSLPQGPKGNTIYF; cdr3_nt: TGTGCCAGCAGCCTACCTCAGGGGCCAAAGGGAAACACCATATATTTT
clone_size: NA; v_call: TRBV5-4; d_call: NA; j_call: TRBJ2-6; cdr3_aa: CASSSYSGTEPGANVLTF; cdr3_nt: TGTGCCAGCAGCTCGTACTCGGGTACTGAGCCTGGGGCCAACGTCCTGACTTTC
clone_size: NA; v_call: TRBV12-5; d_call: TRBD1; j_call: TRBJ1-5; cdr3_aa: CASGTGRNQPQHF; cdr3_nt: TGTGCTAGTGGGACAGGGAGGAATCAGCCCCAGCATTTT